This is a list of T cell receptor beta chains from one sample in a study of T-cell reconstitution after alpha-beta-depleted transplantation in children. TCRdb redid the calling of the PCR reads with MiXCR, one entry per CDR3 protein. The sample yields about 980,000 distinct CDR3 sequences, under 30% seen once. This sample comprised PBMCs, mostly from graft donor cells, obtained 360 days after TCRalphabeta/CD19-depleted stem cell transplant. The source is a boy under two years old who had a stem cell transplant for SCID, so the T cells may come from the graft donor. Both conserved end residues are part of each CDR3. A D gene is named only where the DNA matches it firmly. A clone size is listed for some rows: how often the clone was seen (once, few, many), or a class if it is expanded.

j_call | clone_size | cdr3_length | d_call | v_call | cdr3_aa | cdr3_nt
TRBJ2-1 | - | 13 | TRBD1 | TRBV28 | CASSSQGASEQFF | TGTGCCAGCAGTTCCCAGGGGGCCAGTGAGCAGTTCTTC
TRBJ1-1 | - | 12 | - | TRBV20-1 | CSATKMNTEAFF | TGCAGTGCTACCAAGATGAACACTGAAGCTTTCTTT
TRBJ1-1 | - | 15 | TRBD1 | TRBV12-3/TRBV12-4 | CASSLSRGPYTEAFF | TGTGCCAGCAGTTTAAGCAGGGGGCCGTACACTGAAGCTTTCTTT
TRBJ1-1 | few | 15 | - | TRBV4-3 | CASSQGWVTGTEAFF | TGCGCCAGCAGCCAAGGGTGGGTTACGGGCACTGAAGCTTTCTTT
TRBJ1-2 | few | 15 | TRBD1 | TRBV11-2 | CASSSSTGGYYGYTF | TGTGCCAGCAGCTCATCGACAGGGGGCTACTATGGCTACACCTTC
TRBJ1-3 | few | 12 | - | TRBV7-8 | CASSSVGLTIYF | TGTGCCAGCAGCTCCGTGGGGCTCACCATATATTTT
TRBJ2-1 | - | 20 | - | TRBV9 | CASSGQGAHQAGSSYNEQFF | TGTGCCAGCAGCGGGCAGGGGGCCCATCAAGCGGGGAGCTCCTACAATGAGCAGTTCTTC
TRBJ1-1 | few | 14 | - | TRBV5-1 | CASTLGQPRAEAFF | TGCGCCAGCACCCTGGGGCAGCCTCGGGCTGAAGCTTTCTTT
TRBJ2-7 | few | 13 | - | TRBV5-1 | CASSSSPLYEQYF | TGCGCCAGCAGCTCGAGTCCCCTCTACGAGCAGTACTTC
TRBJ1-6 | few | 14 | - | TRBV5-1 | CASSLGEVNSPLHF | TGCGCCAGCAGCTTAGGGGAGGTGAATTCACCCCTCCACTTT
TRBJ2-1 | few | 15 | - | TRBV6-2/TRBV6-3 | CASSHQFGQYNEQFF | TGTGCCAGCAGTCACCAGTTTGGCCAATACAATGAGCAGTTCTTC
TRBJ2-7 | few | 16 | - | TRBV10-3 | CAISESIGLGSYEQYF | TGTGCCATCAGTGAGTCGATAGGACTGGGCTCCTACGAGCAGTACTTC
TRBJ2-1 | few | 14 | - | TRBV7-2 | CASSYMARWNEQFF | TGTGCCAGCAGCTACATGGCCCGGTGGAATGAGCAGTTCTTC
TRBJ2-7 | - | 14 | TRBD1 | TRBV2 | CASIVGQGAGEQYF | TGTGCCAGCATCGTGGGACAGGGGGCAGGAGAGCAGTACTTC
TRBJ2-2 | - | 17 | - | TRBV11-1 | CASSLRTGAPRAGELFF | TGTGCCAGCAGCTTGAGGACGGGGGCCCCAAGGGCCGGGGAGCTGTTTTTT
TRBJ1-1 | few | 12 | - | TRBV10-3 | CAIRDPNTEAFF | TGTGCCATCAGGGACCCGAACACTGAAGCTTTCTTT
TRBJ2-7 | - | 14 | TRBD1 | TRBV10-1 | CASSEGTGGSEQYF | TGCGCCAGCAGTGAGGGGACAGGGGGTTCCGAGCAGTACTTC
TRBJ2-1 | many | 16 | TRBD2 | TRBV9 | CASSPRLAGGQNEQFF | TGTGCCAGCAGCCCCCGACTAGCGGGGGGGCAAAATGAGCAGTTCTTC
TRBJ1-1 | few | 15 | - | TRBV30 | CAWGPQRRRNTEAFF | TGTGCCTGGGGTCCCCAAAGGCGGAGGAACACTGAAGCTTTCTTT
TRBJ2-2 | - | 15 | - | TRBV18 | CASSTRLVRTGELFF | TGTGCCAGCTCAACCAGACTAGTGCGGACCGGGGAGCTGTTTTTT
TRBJ2-2 | few | 13 | - | TRBV12-3/TRBV12-4 | CASRPQQTGELFF | TGTGCCAGCAGACCACAGCAGACCGGGGAGCTGTTTTTT
TRBJ2-1 | few | 16 | TRBD1 | TRBV4-2 | CASSQARGQGAYEQFF | TGTGCCAGCAGCCAAGCCCGGGGTCAGGGGGCTTATGAGCAGTTCTTC
TRBJ1-6 | few | 17 | - | TRBV4-2 | CASSQDGTSSYNSPLHF | TGTGCCAGCAGCCAAGATGGAACGAGCTCCTATAATTCACCCCTCCACTTT
TRBJ2-3 | - | 15 | TRBD2 | TRBV12-3/TRBV12-4 | CASSLSGDSADTQYF | TGTGCCAGCAGTTTAAGCGGGGATTCCGCAGATACGCAGTATTTT
TRBJ1-1 | - | 14 | - | TRBV11-2 | CASSFVRQNTEAFF | TGTGCCAGCAGCTTCGTTAGACAGAACACTGAAGCTTTCTTT
TRBJ2-1 | few | 15 | TRBD2 | TRBV19 | CASNDERGGYNEQFF | TGTGCCAGTAATGACGAGCGGGGGGGCTACAATGAGCAGTTCTTC
TRBJ2-1 | few | 16 | TRBD1 | TRBV5-1 | CASSLAPGTGVGEQFF | TGCGCCAGCAGCTTGGCCCCCGGGACAGGGGTCGGTGAGCAGTTCTTC
TRBJ2-3 | few | 17 | - | TRBV5-1 | CASSLALARLAPDTQYF | TGCGCCAGCAGCTTGGCCTTGGCCCGGCTAGCCCCAGATACGCAGTATTTT
TRBJ1-5 | - | 15 | TRBD1 | TRBV12-3/TRBV12-4 | CASSRDRELNQPQHF | TGTGCCAGCAGCAGGGACAGGGAACTCAATCAGCCCCAGCATTTT
TRBJ2-3 | few | 17 | TRBD2 | TRBV9 | CASSVGLIAGLTDTQYF | TGTGCCAGCAGCGTAGGCTTAATAGCGGGGCTCACAGATACGCAGTATTTT
TRBJ2-2 | - | 16 | - | TRBV23-1 | CASSQSSRENTGELFF | TGCGCCAGCAGTCAATCATCAAGGGAGAACACCGGGGAGCTGTTTTTT
TRBJ2-1 | - | 17 | - | TRBV3-1 | CASSQISGISSYNEQFF | TGTGCCAGCAGCCAAATTAGCGGAATAAGCTCCTACAATGAGCAGTTCTTC
TRBJ1-1 | few | 13 | TRBD1 | TRBV7-9 | CASSLIGGVEAFF | TGTGCCAGCAGCTTAATAGGGGGCGTGGAAGCTTTCTTT
TRBJ2-2 | - | 15 | TRBD2 | TRBV12-3/TRBV12-4 | CASSLGLAGHGELFF | TGTGCCAGCAGTTTGGGGCTAGCGGGGCACGGGGAGCTGTTTTTT
TRBJ1-3 | - | 14 | - | TRBV12-3/TRBV12-4 | CASSRQANGNTIYF | TGTGCCAGCAGTCGACAGGCGAATGGAAACACCATATATTTT
TRBJ1-2 | few | 13 | - | TRBV6-5 | CASSYKTAGGYTF | TGTGCCAGCAGTTACAAGACCGCCGGAGGCTACACCTTC
TRBJ1-4 | many | 14 | - | TRBV3-1 | CASSQALYDEKLFF | TGTGCCAGCAGCCAAGCCCTGTACGATGAAAAACTGTTTTTT
TRBJ1-2 | few | 11 | - | TRBV20-1 | CSASQGGGYTF | TGCAGTGCTTCGCAGGGAGGCGGCTACACCTTC
TRBJ2-7 | few | 14 | TRBD2 | TRBV5-1 | CASSLGGEGSEQYF | TGCGCCAGCAGCTTGGGCGGGGAGGGGAGCGAGCAGTACTTC